This note documents a single T cell receptor (beta chain) sequence. Its antigen is undetermined. Adult allogeneic hematopoietic cell transplant recipients with steroid-refractory graft-versus-host disease were prospectively enrolled for research autopsy. The V gene lost 6 bases and the J gene lost 2 bases, with 16 bases spanning the gap. This CDR3 is 15 amino acids long. The V gene's germline CDR1 is MNHEY and CDR2 SVGAGI. Profiled with immunoSEQ multiplex PCR; TCRdb holds only in-frame clones, not every one. This table holds approximately 4,500 clones, over 75% found once. The data belong to a study of tissue T cells after allogeneic stem cell transplantation. Study at large: Patients with graft-versus-host disease had grafts: several unmodified, three CD34-selected and T-cell-depleted. Pathologist review favored tissue samples showing histologically apparent lymphocytes. Points from the study as a whole: TCR repertoires tracked anatomic similarity, regardless of disease or transplant status.

Sample: esophageal tissue, taken at autopsy. This TCR derives from a male patient over 55 with steroid-refractory graft-versus-host disease after an allogeneic stem cell transplant. Among the T cells, some may be from the graft donor. This chain links TRBV6-5 with TRBJ2-5; maybe TRBD2 (6 bases). CDR3 nucleotide sequence: TGTGCCAGCAGGGGCGGGGAGGCGGGGCAAGAGACCCAGTACTTC. This codes for CASRGGEAGQETQYF.